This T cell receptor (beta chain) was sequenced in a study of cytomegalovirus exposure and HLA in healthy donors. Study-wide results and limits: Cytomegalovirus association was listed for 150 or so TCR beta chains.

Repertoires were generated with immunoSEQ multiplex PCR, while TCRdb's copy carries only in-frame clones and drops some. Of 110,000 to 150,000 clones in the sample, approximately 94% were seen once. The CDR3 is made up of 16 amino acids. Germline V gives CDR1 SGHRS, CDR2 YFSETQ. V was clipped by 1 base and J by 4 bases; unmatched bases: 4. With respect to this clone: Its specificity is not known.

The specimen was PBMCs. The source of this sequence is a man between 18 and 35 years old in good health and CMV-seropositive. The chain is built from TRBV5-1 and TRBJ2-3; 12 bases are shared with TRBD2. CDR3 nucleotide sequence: TGCGCCAGCAGCTTGAAGGCTAGCGGGAGGGCAGATACGCAGTATTTT. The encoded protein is CASSLKASGRADTQYF.